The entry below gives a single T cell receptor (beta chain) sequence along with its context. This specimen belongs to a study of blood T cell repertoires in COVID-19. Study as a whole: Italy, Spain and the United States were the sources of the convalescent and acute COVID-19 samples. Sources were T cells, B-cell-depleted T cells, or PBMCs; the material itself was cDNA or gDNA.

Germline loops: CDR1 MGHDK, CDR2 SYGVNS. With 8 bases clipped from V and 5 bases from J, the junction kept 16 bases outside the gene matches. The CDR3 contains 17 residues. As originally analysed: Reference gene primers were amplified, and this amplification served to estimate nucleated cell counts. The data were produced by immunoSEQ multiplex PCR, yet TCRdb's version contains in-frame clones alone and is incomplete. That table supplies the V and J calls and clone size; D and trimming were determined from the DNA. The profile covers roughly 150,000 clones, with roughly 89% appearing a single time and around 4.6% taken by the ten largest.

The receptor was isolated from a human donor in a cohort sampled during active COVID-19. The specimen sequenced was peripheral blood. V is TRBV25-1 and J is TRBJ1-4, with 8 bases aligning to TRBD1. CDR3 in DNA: TGTGCCAGCCTGTATGGACAGGGTGAAGCGGGCAATGAAAAACTGTTTTTT. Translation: CASLYGQGEAGNEKLFF.